These 29 T cell receptor beta chains originate from one sample sequenced in a study of T cell responses to AZD1222 COVID-19 vaccine. Produced via immunoSEQ multiplex PCR; TCRdb's table is partial and in-frame only. The table has approximately 140,000 clones, over 90% seen once. The sample consisted of peripheral blood, taken on day 0 of AZD1222 vaccination. Receptor source: an adult in good health.

This sequence joins TRBV6-1 and TRBJ2-1, with TRBD2 identical over 9 bases. Losses at the gene ends were 3 bases for V and 0 bases for J; bases not matched to a gene: 6. CDR1 and CDR2 (germline): MNHNS, SASEGT. CDR3 length: 17 amino acids. Here the CDR3 DNA reads TGTGCCAGCAGTGAGGGGATTAGCGGGGGCTCCTACAATGAGCAGTTCTTC. It codes for CASSEGISGGSYNEQFF.

This sequence joins TRBV3-1 (or the pseudogene TRBV3-2) and TRBJ1-3; D call uncertain. The CDR3 extends over 13 amino acids. Trimming shortened V by 4 bases and J by 2 bases, and 6 bases separated the two germline ends. Germline CDR1 LGHDT, CDR2 YNNKEL (reference sequence). In nucleotides, the CDR3 is TGTGCCAGCAGCCCGGGTACTGGAAACACCATATATTTT. Its translation: CASSPGTGNTIYF.

The chain is built from TRBV12-3 or TRBV12-4 and TRBJ1-2, with a weak D call TRBD1 (5 bases). Trimming removed 5 bases from V and 5 bases from J, with 9 bases in between. The CDR3 covers 12 residues. The CDR3 region is CASSRQGYGYTF. In DNA, the CDR3 is TGTGCCAGCAGTCGGCAGGGATATGGCTACACCTTC.

V gene TRBV24-1 combines with J gene TRBJ2-7; possible D gene TRBD1, 5 bases. V gave up 5 bases and J gave up 5 bases, with 9 bases separating them. The germline gives CDR1 KGHDR, CDR2 SFDVKD. The CDR3 covers 12 residues. The CDR3 protein is CATSAGYDEQYF. DNA of the CDR3: TGTGCCACCAGTGCAGGGTATGACGAGCAGTACTTC.

This chain joins TRBV3-1 (or the pseudogene TRBV3-2) and TRBJ1-6, with unresolved D. The CDR3 is 12 residues long. V lost 5 bases to trimming and J lost 7 bases, with 6 bases between them. The germline gives CDR1 LGHDT, CDR2 YNNKEL (reference sequence). The CDR3 DNA reads TGTGCCAGCAGCTCAGTAAATTCACCCCTCCACTTT. Translation gives CASSSVNSPLHF.

V usage is TRBV3-1 (or the pseudogene TRBV3-2) and J usage is TRBJ1-6; tentatively, D is TRBD1 (5 bases). The CDR3 length is 15 residues. The ends were cut back, 5 bases at V and 7 bases at J, with 15 bases in the middle. Germline V gene lookup returns CDR1 LGHDT and CDR2 YNNKEL (reference sequence). CDR3 residues: CASSYARQMNSPLHF. CDR3 nucleotide sequence: TGTGCCAGCAGCTACGCAAGACAGATGAATTCACCCCTCCACTTT.

This rearrangement joins TRBV18 to TRBJ2-5; 7 bases are a match to TRBD2. CDR1 is KGHSH and CDR2 is LQKENI in the germline V gene. The V gene end was trimmed by 0 bases and the J gene end by 5 bases; junction bases not matched to a gene: 15. The CDR3 totals 18 residues. The CDR3 sequence: CASSPPWEGRRTHETQYF. In DNA, the CDR3 is TGTGCCAGCTCACCACCGTGGGAGGGCCGGAGGACTCACGAGACCCAGTACTTC.

The rearrangement uses TRBV4-1 and TRBJ1-4, with 12 bases matching TRBD1. The trim removed 1 base at V and 7 bases at J, leaving 10 bases unmatched. The CDR3 has 18 residues. Germline V gives CDR1 MGHRA, CDR2 YSYEKL. The CDR3 bases are TGCGCCAGCAGCCAAGTGGGACAGGGGGCCGTTCCGTTTGAAAAACTGTTTTTT. This sequence encodes CASSQVGQGAVPFEKLFF.

J is TRBJ2-5 and V is TRBV7-2, with D unclear. V lost 2 bases to trimming and J lost 5 bases, with 18 bases between them. CDR1 is SGHTA, CDR2 FQGNSA, per germline. This CDR3 comprises 16 residues. CDR3 protein: CASSLLVGNPGETQYF. For the CDR3, the DNA is TGTGCCAGCAGCTTACTGGTAGGCAATCCTGGCGAGACCCAGTACTTC. The complete variable domain, with remaining parts taken from reference TRBV7-2 and TRBJ2-5, reads GAGVSQSPSNKVTEKGKDVELRCDPISGHTALYWYRQSLGQGLEFLIYFQGNSAPDKSGLPSDRFSAERTGGSVSTLTIQRTQQEDSAVYLCASSLLVGNPGETQYFGPGTRLLVL.

This clone has only one observation. The rearrangement joins TRBV5-1 to TRBJ1-5; tentative D call: TRBD1 (5 bases). V lost 4 bases to trimming and J lost 0 bases, with 23 bases between them. CDR1 is SGHRS and CDR2 is YFSETQ in the germline V gene. The CDR3 is made up of 19 amino acids. The CDR3 DNA reads TGCGCCAGCAGCCATCAATCGTACAGGAGCTACTATAGCAATCAGCCCCAGCATTTT. Translation: CASSHQSYRSYYSNQPQHF.

The V gene is TRBV9, the J gene TRBJ1-2; D is unclear. The germline gives CDR1 SGDLS, CDR2 YYNGEE. V dropped 0 bases and J dropped 4 bases, with 4 bases sitting between them. The CDR3 spans 12 residues. DNA of the CDR3: TGTGCCAGCAGCGTAGACGGCTATGGCTACACCTTC. It codes for CASSVDGYGYTF.

The chain joins TRBV7-8 to TRBJ2-5; no clear D gene. This CDR3 region has 13 residues. Germline V gene lookup returns CDR1 SGHVS and CDR2 FQNEAQ. V was clipped by 5 bases and J by 5 bases, with 12 bases between them. CDR3: CASSRVVLETQYF. As DNA, the CDR3 is TGTGCCAGCAGCCGGGTGGTCTTGGAGACCCAGTACTTC.

The chain employs TRBV18 and TRBJ2-7; no reliable D call. The germline gives CDR1 KGHSH, CDR2 LQKENI. V was shortened by 2 bases and J by 6 bases, with 14 bases between the two germline ends. This CDR3 spans 14 amino acids. For the CDR3, the DNA is TGTGCCAGCTCACCAAAGGGCCAGAGTATCGAGCAGTACTTC. Translation gives CASSPKGQSIEQYF.

This rearrangement joins TRBV4-3 to TRBJ1-5, with TRBD1 identical over 7 bases. The CDR3 loop spans 13 amino acids. The V and J ends lost 2 bases and 7 bases, in that order; junction bases with no gene match: 2. Germline CDR1 reads LGHNA; CDR2 reads YSLEER. The CDR3 nucleotides are TGCGCCAGCAGCCAAAACAGGGGCCAGCCCCAGCATTTT. Its protein is CASSQNRGQPQHF.

The chain uses TRBV9 and TRBJ2-7; 7 nucleotides align to TRBD1. This CDR3 is built from 13 residues. Losses at the gene ends were 4 bases for V and 3 bases for J; bases not matched to a gene: 4. Per germline, CDR1 SGDLS and CDR2 YYNGEE. The CDR3 loop is CASSRDSYYEQYF. CDR3 DNA sequence: TGTGCCAGCAGCCGGGACAGCTACTACGAGCAGTACTTC.

The chain combines TRBV21-1 with TRBJ2-5; TRBD2, the table's D call, lacks a check against the DNA. TRBV21-1 is a recognized pseudogene. The length of the CDR3 is 15 residues. This CDR3 reads CASSKKGSSKETQYF. The CDR3 nucleotides read TGTGCCAGCAGCAAAAAAGGGAGTTCCAAAGAGACCCAGTACTTC.

The chain links TRBV7-3 to TRBJ2-6; D may be TRBD1 or TRBD2 (5 bases each). Between the trimmed V and J ends, which lost 4 bases and 0 bases, there was a span of 16 bases. Germline CDR1 reads SGHTA; CDR2 reads FQGTGA. The CDR3 runs 18 residues. DNA of the CDR3: TGTGCCAGCAGCTCAGGTGGGACGGTGAGCTCTGGGGCCAACGTCCTGACTTTC. Its protein product is CASSSGGTVSSGANVLTF. The full variable domain, its missing parts supplied by reference TRBV7-3 and TRBJ2-6, is GAGVSQTPSNKVTEKGKYVELRCDPISGHTALYWYRQSLGQGPEFLIYFQGTGAADDSGLPNDRFFAVRPEGSVSTLKIQRTERGDSAVYLCASSSGGTVSSGANVLTFGAGSRLTVL.

The gene calls are TRBV19 and TRBJ1-6; D is ambiguous. Per germline, CDR1 LNHDA and CDR2 SQIVND (reference sequence). Trimming took off 7 bases at V and 10 bases at J, with 14 bases between the two ends. This CDR3 is built from 13 residues. Here the CDR3 reads CASTYGSRSPLHF. The CDR3 DNA reads as TGTGCCAGTACTTATGGGTCCAGATCACCCCTCCACTTT.

The rearrangement uses TRBV27 and TRBJ2-3; 7 nucleotides match TRBD1. Germline lookup yields CDR1 MNHEY and CDR2 SMNVEV (reference sequence). This CDR3 spans 17 amino acids. The junction had 7 bases not matched to a gene; V was cut back by 0 bases and J by 1 base. CDR3 sequence: CASSLSLDRVGTDTQYF. The CDR3 coding sequence is TGTGCCAGCAGTTTATCCCTAGACAGGGTGGGCACAGATACGCAGTATTTT.

The chain joins TRBV30 to TRBJ1-2; 7 nucleotides line up with TRBD1. V lost 3 bases to trimming and J lost 4 bases; unmatched junction nucleotides: 11. The CDR3 contains 15 residues. Germline CDR1 and CDR2: GTSNPN and SVGIG (reference sequence). The CDR3 bases are TGTGCCTGGAGCCCCCGAGACAGGGATACCTATGGCTACACCTTC. Its protein is CAWSPRDRDTYGYTF. The full variable domain, with the rest looked up from reference TRBV30 and TRBJ1-2, is SQTIHQWPATLVQPVGSPLSLECTVEGTSNPNLYWYRQAAGRGLQLLFYSVGIGQISSEVPQNLSASRPQDRQFILSSKKLLLSDSGFYLCAWSPRDRDTYGYTFGSGTRLTVV.

The chain links TRBV5-1 to TRBJ2-3, with D uncertain. V was clipped by 0 bases and J by 4 bases, with 9 bases between them. CDR1 is SGHRS and CDR2 is YFSETQ in the germline V gene. The CDR3 covers 14 residues. The CDR3 bases are TGCGCCAGCAGCTTGGAGAATGGGGCAGATACGCAGTATTTT. It is translated as CASSLENGADTQYF.

The gene calls are TRBV5-1 and TRBJ1-5; 8 nucleotides agree with TRBD1. The junction had 9 bases not matched to a gene; V was cut back by 5 bases and J by 5 bases. The V gene's germline CDR1 is SGHRS and CDR2 YFSETQ. This CDR3 is built from 15 residues. DNA for the CDR3: TGCGCCAGCAGTAGAACCGGACAGGGCCATCAGCCCCAGCATTTT. Translating it yields CASSRTGQGHQPQHF.

V is TRBV4-1 and J is TRBJ1-1, with D hard to call. V shed 1 base and J shed 8 bases, with 14 bases lying between them. CDR3 length: 14 residues. Germline V gene lookup returns CDR1 MGHRA and CDR2 YSYEKL. CDR3 in amino acids: CASSQGSWEVEAFF. The DNA of the CDR3 is TGCGCCAGCAGCCAAGGATCATGGGAGGTCGAAGCTTTCTTT.

The rearrangement joins TRBV9 to TRBJ1-2; the match to TRBD1 covers 7 bases. This CDR3 is 12 amino acids long. The V gene end was trimmed by 5 bases and the J gene end by 5 bases; junction bases not matched to a gene: 3. CDR1 SGDLS and CDR2 YYNGEE come from the germline V gene. This chain's CDR3 is CASRGQTYGYTF. The DNA for the CDR3 is TGTGCCAGCAGGGGACAGACTTATGGCTACACCTTC.

J is TRBJ2-1 and V is TRBV3-1 (or the pseudogene TRBV3-2); D perhaps matches TRBD2 (6 bases). The CDR3 is made up of 15 amino acids. In germline, CDR1 is LGHDT, CDR2 YNNKEL (reference sequence). V lost 5 bases and J 5 bases, leaving 16 bases between the germline ends. The CDR3 loop reads CASSLPGLEDNEQFF. The CDR3 DNA reads as TGTGCCAGCAGCTTACCGGGACTGGAAGACAATGAGCAGTTCTTC.

The gene calls are TRBV29-1 and TRBJ2-7; TRBD1 agrees at 8 bases. This CDR3 is 13 amino acids long. CDR1 SQVTM and CDR2 ANQGSEA come from the germline V gene. V lost 5 bases to trimming and J lost 2 bases; unmatched junction nucleotides: 5. The CDR3 region has the DNA TGCAGCGTTAAGGACAGGGACACCTACGAGCAGTACTTC. Its translation: CSVKDRDTYEQYF.

The chain links TRBV7-6 to TRBJ2-1, with a tentative D call TRBD1 (6 bases). V lost 3 bases and J lost 2, with 20 bases in between. Germline loops: CDR1 SGHVS, CDR2 FNYEAQ. This CDR3 has 18 amino acids. The CDR3 coding sequence is TGTGCCAGCAGCTTCAGACCGCCCGGGACACATACCTACAATGAGCAGTTCTTC. Its protein product is CASSFRPPGTHTYNEQFF. The whole variable domain, filled in from reference TRBV7-6 and TRBJ2-1, reads GAGVSQSPRYKVTKRGQDVALRCDPISGHVSLYWYRQALGQGPEFLTYFNYEAQQDKSGLPNDRFSAERPEGSISTLTIQRTEQRDSAMYRCASSFRPPGTHTYNEQFFGPGTRLTVL.

Only one count was recorded for this clone. This chain uses TRBV15 with TRBJ2-2, with 7 bases that match TRBD2. The CDR3 has 16 amino acids. The V gene's germline CDR1 is LNHNV and CDR2 YYDKDF (reference sequence). Unmatched junction bases numbered 2, after V lost 1 base and J lost 0 bases. CDR3 amino acids: CATSRGAGANTGELFF. The DNA for the CDR3 is TGTGCCACCAGCAGAGGTGCGGGGGCGAACACCGGGGAGCTGTTTTTT.

V is TRBV7-2 and J is TRBJ2-1; 7 nucleotides match TRBD2. CDR1 is SGHTA, CDR2 FQGNSA, per germline. This CDR3 spans 15 amino acids. V shed 4 bases and J 1 base; nucleotides not matched to a gene: 4. The CDR3 loop is CASSSSGTSYNEQFF. The CDR3 DNA reads as TGTGCCAGCAGCTCCAGCGGGACTTCCTACAATGAGCAGTTCTTC.